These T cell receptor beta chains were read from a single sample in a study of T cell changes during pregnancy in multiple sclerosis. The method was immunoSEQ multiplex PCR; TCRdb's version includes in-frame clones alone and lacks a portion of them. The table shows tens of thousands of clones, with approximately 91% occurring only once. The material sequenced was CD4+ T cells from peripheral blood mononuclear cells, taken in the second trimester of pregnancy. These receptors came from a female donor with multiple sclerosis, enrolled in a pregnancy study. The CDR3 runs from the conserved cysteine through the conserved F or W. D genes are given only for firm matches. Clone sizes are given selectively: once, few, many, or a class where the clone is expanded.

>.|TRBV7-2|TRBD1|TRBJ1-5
CASSPGTGWEQPQHF
TGTGCCAGCAGCCCAGGGACAGGCTGGGAGCAGCCCCAGCATTTT
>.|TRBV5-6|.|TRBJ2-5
CASSFGGERAQYF
TGTGCCAGCAGCTTCGGTGGGGAGAGGGCCCAGTACTTC
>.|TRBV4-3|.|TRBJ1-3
CASSQEGGTGNTIYF
TGCGCCAGCAGCCAAGAAGGGGGTACTGGAAACACCATATATTTT
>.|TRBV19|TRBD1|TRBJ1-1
CASSIKAGTGRNTEAFF
TGTGCCAGTAGTATAAAAGCCGGGACAGGGAGGAACACTGAAGCTTTCTTT
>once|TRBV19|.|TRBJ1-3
CASSIFSSIAVGASGNTIYF
TGTGCCAGTAGTATATTTTCTTCGATTGCGGTGGGGGCCTCTGGAAACACCATATATTTT
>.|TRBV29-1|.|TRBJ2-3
CSATSDPLAPAEDTQYF
TGCAGCGCCACCTCCGACCCTCTAGCACCGGCAGAGGATACGCAGTATTTT
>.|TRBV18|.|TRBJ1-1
CASSPSSGGNAFF
TGTGCCAGCTCACCAAGCTCCGGGGGGAACGCTTTCTTT
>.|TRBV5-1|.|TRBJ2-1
CASSNPSSYNEQFF
TGCGCCAGCAGTAATCCTAGCTCCTACAATGAGCAGTTCTTC
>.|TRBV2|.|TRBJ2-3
CASSAEGSTDTQYF
TGTGCCAGCAGTGCCGAGGGTAGCACAGATACGCAGTATTTT
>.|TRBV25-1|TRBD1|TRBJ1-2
CASSGGPDRGVGYTF
TGTGCCAGCAGTGGCGGGCCGGACAGGGGGGTTGGCTACACCTTC
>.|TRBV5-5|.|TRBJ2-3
CASSLALSPDTQYF
TGTGCCAGCAGCTTGGCCTTATCCCCAGATACGCAGTATTTT
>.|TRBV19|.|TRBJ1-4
CATQRGTNEKLFF
TGTGCCACCCAAAGGGGAACTAATGAAAAACTGTTTTTT
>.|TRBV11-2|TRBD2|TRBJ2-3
CASSLHGGGGTDTQYF
TGTGCCAGCAGCTTACATGGGGGAGGGGGCACAGATACGCAGTATTTT
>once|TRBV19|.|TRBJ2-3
CASRTVSTDTQYF
TGTGCCAGTAGAACAGTAAGCACAGATACGCAGTATTTT
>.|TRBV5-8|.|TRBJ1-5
CASSLAGVSNQPQHF
TGTGCCAGCAGCTTGGCCGGGGTAAGCAATCAGCCCCAGCATTTT
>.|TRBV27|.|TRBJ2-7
CASLALGGSEQYF
TGTGCCAGCCTGGCTCTCGGAGGAAGCGAGCAGTACTTC
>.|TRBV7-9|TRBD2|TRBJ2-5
CASSLVSGGLETQYF
TGTGCCAGCAGCTTAGTCTCGGGGGGGTTAGAGACCCAGTACTTC
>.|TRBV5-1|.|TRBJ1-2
CASSLETGDGGYTF
TGCGCCAGCAGCTTGGAGACAGGTGACGGGGGCTACACCTTC
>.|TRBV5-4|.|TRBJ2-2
CASSLGGGTNTGELFF
TGTGCCAGCAGCTTGGGTGGAGGTACGAACACCGGGGAGCTGTTTTTT
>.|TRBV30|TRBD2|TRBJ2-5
CAWSVRGGRAHETQYF
TGTGCCTGGAGTGTACGGGGCGGGAGGGCCCACGAGACCCAGTACTTC
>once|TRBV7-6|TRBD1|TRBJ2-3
CASSIYRGAGGTDTQYF
TGTGCCAGCAGCATTTACAGGGGAGCCGGGGGCACAGATACGCAGTATTTT
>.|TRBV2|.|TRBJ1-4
CASGRQVATNEKLFF
TGTGCCAGCGGTCGGCAGGTTGCAACTAATGAAAAACTGTTTTTT
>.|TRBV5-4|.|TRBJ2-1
CASSSPFGDYNEQFF
TGTGCCAGCAGCTCGCCGTTCGGTGACTACAATGAGCAGTTCTTC
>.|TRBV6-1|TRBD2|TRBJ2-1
CASSEALLGTSFREQFF
TGTGCCAGCAGTGAAGCGCTTCTTGGGACTAGCTTCCGTGAGCAGTTCTTC
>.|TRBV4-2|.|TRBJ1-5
CASSQDHNQPQHF
TGTGCCAGCAGCCAAGATCACAATCAGCCCCAGCATTTT
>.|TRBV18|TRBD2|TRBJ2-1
CASSPPGLGGGEQFF
TGTGCCAGCTCACCACCGGGACTAGGGGGTGGTGAGCAGTTCTTC
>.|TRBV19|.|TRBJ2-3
CASSVTGASTDTQYF
TGTGCCAGTAGTGTGACAGGAGCTAGCACAGATACGCAGTATTTT
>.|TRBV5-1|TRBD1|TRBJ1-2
CASSPPDRVKGYTF
TGCGCCAGCAGCCCTCCGGACAGGGTGAAGGGCTACACCTTC
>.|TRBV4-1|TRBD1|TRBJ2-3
CASSQDGTGTTDTQYF
TGCGCCAGCAGCCAAGATGGGACAGGGACAACAGATACGCAGTATTTT
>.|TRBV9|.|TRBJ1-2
CASSGTSAGYGYTF
TGTGCCAGCAGCGGGACGAGTGCGGGCTATGGCTACACCTTC
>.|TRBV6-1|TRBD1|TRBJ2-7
CASSEGTGGTYEQYF
TGTGCCAGCAGTGAGGGGACAGGGGGCACCTACGAGCAGTACTTC
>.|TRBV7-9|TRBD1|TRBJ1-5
CASSPTGVQPQHF
TGTGCCAGCAGCCCAACAGGGGTACAGCCCCAGCATTTT
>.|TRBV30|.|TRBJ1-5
CAWGGAGGNQPQHF
TGTGCCTGGGGGGGGGCTGGGGGCAATCAGCCCCAGCATTTT
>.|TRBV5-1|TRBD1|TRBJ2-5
CASSLNGQGIGETQYF
TGCGCCAGCAGCCTCAACGGACAGGGGATAGGAGAGACCCAGTACTTC
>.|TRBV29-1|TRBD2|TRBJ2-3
CSVEALGLALSTDTQYF
TGCAGCGTTGAAGCTCTGGGACTAGCGTTAAGCACAGATACGCAGTATTTT
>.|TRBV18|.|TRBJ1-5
CASSPTDGYNQPQHF
TGTGCCAGCTCACCGACAGACGGCTACAATCAGCCCCAGCATTTT
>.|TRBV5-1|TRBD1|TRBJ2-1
CASSLWDRGDNEQFF
TGCGCCAGCAGCTTGTGGGACAGGGGGGACAATGAGCAGTTCTTC
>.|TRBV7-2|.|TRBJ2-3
CASSPLGPSKDTQYF
TGTGCCAGCAGCCCATTGGGCCCGAGCAAAGATACGCAGTATTTT
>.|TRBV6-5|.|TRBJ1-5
CASRTGGSSNQPQHF
TGTGCCAGCCGAACGGGAGGGTCGAGCAATCAGCCCCAGCATTTT
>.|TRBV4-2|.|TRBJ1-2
CASSRSSDYGYTF
TGTGCCAGCAGCCGTTCCAGTGACTATGGCTACACCTTC
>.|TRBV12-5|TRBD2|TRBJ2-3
CASGFSSGEWLDTQYF
TGTGCTAGTGGTTTTAGTAGCGGGGAATGGTTGGATACGCAGTATTTT
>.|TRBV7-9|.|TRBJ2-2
CASSLGRSNTGELFF
TGTGCCAGCAGCTTAGGCCGGTCGAACACCGGGGAGCTGTTTTTT
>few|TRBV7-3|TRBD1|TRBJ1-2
CASSLGTGTGYTF
TGTGCCAGCAGCCTTGGGACAGGGACCGGCTACACCTTC
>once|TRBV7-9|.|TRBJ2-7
CASSLLIDEQYF
TGTGCCAGCAGCTTATTAATAGACGAGCAGTACTTC
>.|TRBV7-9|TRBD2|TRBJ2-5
CASSPGLAGGNLQETQYF
TGTGCCAGCAGCCCCGGACTAGCGGGGGGGAACCTCCAAGAGACCCAGTACTTC
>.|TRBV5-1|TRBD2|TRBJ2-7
CASSKTSGGSYEQYF
TGCGCCAGCAGCAAAACTAGCGGGGGTTCATACGAGCAGTACTTC
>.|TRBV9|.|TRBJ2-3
CASSVRAEGDTQYF
TGTGCCAGCAGCGTAAGGGCAGAGGGAGATACGCAGTATTTT
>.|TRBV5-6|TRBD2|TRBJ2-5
CASSLNTGTSGGETQYF
TGTGCCAGCAGCTTGAATACCGGGACTAGCGGGGGGGAGACCCAGTACTTC
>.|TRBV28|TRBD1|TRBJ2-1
CASSFSQGAHNEQFF
TGTGCCAGCAGTTTTAGTCAGGGGGCCCACAATGAGCAGTTCTTC
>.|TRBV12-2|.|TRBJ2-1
CASRLPEGLADLEQFF
TGTGCAAGTCGCTTACCCGAGGGACTAGCGGACCTGGAGCAGTTCTTC
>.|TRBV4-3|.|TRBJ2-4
CASSRYRENIQYF
TGCGCCAGCAGCCGCTACAGGGAAAACATTCAGTACTTC
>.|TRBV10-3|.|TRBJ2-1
CATKGGDSYNEQFF
TGTGCCACCAAGGGGGGGGACTCCTACAATGAGCAGTTCTTC
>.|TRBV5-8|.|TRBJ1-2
CASRLHSVANYGYTF
TGTGCCAGCAGGTTACATAGCGTGGCTAACTATGGCTACACCTTC
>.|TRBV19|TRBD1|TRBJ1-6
CASSPGQGNSPLHF
TGTGCCAGTAGTCCGGGACAGGGTAATTCACCCCTCCACTTT